The sample holds a few counts of the clone carrying this T cell receptor beta chain. What it recognizes is unknown. Each CDR3 protein gets one entry after TCRdb re-called the 5' RACE reads with MiXCR. Seen here are tens of thousands of distinct CDR3 sequences, approximately 13% observed once, and the top ten hold roughly a third. This sample is drawn from a study of T-cell memory formation after mild COVID-19. General observations from the study: From day 15 to 85, contracting clones were balanced between CD4 and CD8, whereas later expanders leaned toward CD4+.

The source is an adult woman who had mild COVID-19 (a few samples of this study predate the infection). Cell type and time point are not known. Input material: PBMCs or a T cell subset sorted from them (not recorded which).

CDR3 residues: CASSLGRVTEAFF. Written as DNA, the CDR3 is TGTGCCAGCAGCTTAGGCAGGGTAACTGAAGCTTTCTTT. The chain couples TRBV11-2 to TRBJ1-1; D might be TRBD1 (5 bases). V was shortened by 1 base and J by 5 bases, with 8 bases between the two germline ends. The CDR3 consists of 13 residues. CDR1 and CDR2 (germline): SGHAT, FQNNGV.